This T cell receptor beta chain was found in a study of T cells in Graves' hyperthyroidism and ophthalmopathy. Study conclusions and caveats: Model-based prediction identified ophthalmopathy a median roughly 6.1 months prior to its onset.

Details on this clonotype: Its antigen remains unknown.

No ophthalmopathy progression within 18 months constituted stable Graves' hyperthyroidism. Diagnosing involved the use of clinical symptoms, serum thyroxine and TRAb, thyroid ultrasound and orbital computed tomography. The CDR3 runs to 18 residues. J lost 6 bases, V lost 6 bases, and 17 bases had no gene match. Germline V gene lookup returns CDR1 MNHEY and CDR2 SVGEGT. Amplified TCR beta CDR3 regions came from RNA transcripts. An initial round of RT-PCR targeting the TCR CDR3 relied on the HTBI primer set. TCRdb processed the multiplex PCR reads anew with MiXCR; each CDR3 protein has one entry. The repertoire holds 300,000 to 450,000 distinct CDR3 sequences, with more than 20% as singletons.

The receptor comes from a man aged 50 to 60 with Graves' hyperthyroidism. The specimen sequenced was blood. The chain links TRBV6-2 or TRBV6-3 to TRBJ1-5; 10 bases are a match to TRBD1. The CDR3 is CASRKLPGTGEYRQPQHF. CDR3 bases: TGTGCCAGCAGAAAATTGCCCGGGACAGGGGAATATCGTCAGCCCCAGCATTTT.